Sequencing of this TCR beta chain was carried out in a study of T cell repertoires in cytomegalovirus infection. Overall study: Both recently identified HLA-C-restricted and well-studied HLA-B-restricted CMV epitopes were used in the study. Public TCR beta signature analysis indicated the presence of both CMV infection and matching HLA type.

As for this clonotype: Its antigen is as yet unknown.

Findings and limits, study-wide: Dominant in the ex vivo response were TCR beta clonotypes restricted by HLA-C and specific for CMV.

Germline values: CDR1 SQVTM, CDR2 ANQGSEA. CDR3 size: 14 residues. V shed 6 bases and J 1 base; nucleotides not matched to a gene: 8. TCRdb re-analysed the reads in MiXCR, keeping a single row per CDR3 protein. The sample includes 200,000 or so distinct CDR3 sequences, approximately 40% of them seen just once. The sample in question was CD8+ T cells from cultured PBMCs, obtained from culture after CMV antigen stimulation. V and J are TRBV29-1 and TRBJ1-1, with 7 nucleotides matching TRBD1. The sequence was collected from a human donor in good health (CMV status not recorded). Some clones in this sample may be carry-over from other donors' samples. The CDR3 nucleotides are TGCAGCGTCGCAGAACAGGGGTGGAACACTGAAGCTTTCTTT. Amino acid sequence: CSVAEQGWNTEAFF.